A single sample is the source of the 10 T cell receptor beta chains below, sequenced in a study of tissue T cells after allogeneic stem cell transplantation. Described time point: mouse harvest day 7 after allogeneic transplant. Tail vein injection delivered 10^7 T-cell-depleted bone marrow cells and 10^6 splenic CD5+ T cells. TCRdb's copy holds only in-frame clones and misses some; the assay was immunoSEQ multiplex PCR. The table shows about 2,200 clones, with 55% occurring only once. The sample consisted of liver tissue. Receptors were obtained from a female BALB/c mouse given C57BL/6 T cells with graft-versus-host disease after an allogeneic hematopoietic cell transplant.

This clone was seen more than once but under ten times. Mouse names are used for the genes. The CDR3 extends 1 residue past the end of the read, so its final part is completed from the germline J gene. The V call is TRBV26, the J call TRBJ2-7, with 11 bases lining up with TRBD1. With V trimmed by 6 bases and J by 3 bases, 1 base remained unmatched. Germline V gene lookup returns CDR1 KGHPV and CDR2 FQNQEV (reference sequence). The CDR3 totals 13 residues. The DNA read from the CDR3 is TGTGCCAGCAGGGGGACAGGGGGCTATGAACAGTAC. Amino acids: CASRGTGGYEQY. In full, the CDR3 reads CASRGTGGYEQYF.

To note about this clone: Gene names refer to mouse genes. Read sequence stops 1 residue before the CDR3 end, and the germline J gene provides the missing end. The chain links TRBV3 to TRBJ1-6, with TRBD1 as a possible D gene (5 bases). TRBJ1-6 is designated an ORF whose function remains uncertain. The CDR3 length is 13 residues. Germline CDR1 and CDR2: SNHLY and FYNGKV (reference sequence). Trimming pared 6 bases from V and 3 bases from J, leaving 6 bases between. CDR3 in amino acids: CASRDNYNSPLYF. CDR3 DNA, as far as it was read: TGTGCCAGCAGGGACAACTATAATTCGCCCCTCTAC.

A remark on this clone: Mouse germline and gene names are used. The read finishes 1 residue shy of the CDR3 end, and the germline J gene is used to complete it. The rearrangement uses TRBV15 and TRBJ2-7; D might be TRBD1 (5 bases). Trimming stripped 1 base from V and 4 bases from J, with 5 bases between. In germline, CDR1 is SGHND, CDR2 FRSKSL. The CDR3 is 12 residues long. CDR3 bases read: TGTGCCAGCAGTTTAGGACAGTATGAACAGTAC. This gives the protein CASSLGQYEQY. The whole CDR3 region reads CASSLGQYEQYF.

This clone has just a few counts. Gene and germline names: mouse. Read data end 1 residue before the CDR3 end; the end is taken from the germline J gene. The V call is TRBV29, the J call TRBJ1-3, with D uncertain. Looked up from germline, CDR1 is MSHET and CDR2 is SYDVDS. The V end lost 4 bases, the J end lost 0 bases, and 4 bases lay between the germline ends. There are 13 residues in the CDR3. The CDR3 loop reads CASSSGSGNTLYF. The sequenced part of the CDR3 DNA is TGTGCTAGCAGTTCAGGTTCTGGAAATACGCTCTAT.

This clone has a handful of counts. The listed genes are named as in mouse. Read data end 1 residue before the CDR3 end; the end is taken from the germline J gene. The chain recombines TRBV26 with TRBJ1-5; TRBD1 matches at 9 bases. The CDR3 runs 15 residues. V was clipped by 4 bases and J by 3 bases; unmatched bases: 4. Germline V gene data show CDR1 as KGHPV and CDR2 as FQNQEV (reference sequence). This chain's CDR3 is CASSPGTGSNQAPLF. The CDR3 bases that were read are TGTGCCAGCAGTCCCGGGACAGGGTCCAACCAGGCTCCGCTT.

A word on this clone: Gene names are mouse gene names. Read sequence stops 1 residue before the CDR3 end, and the germline J gene provides the missing end. V usage is TRBV23 and J usage is TRBJ1-6; the table's D call, TRBD1, has no DNA check behind it. TRBJ1-6 is an open reading frame, and its role is uncertain. The CDR3 totals 14 residues. Per the germline V gene, CDR1 is KGHTA and CDR2 is FQNQQP. The sequenced part of the CDR3 DNA is TGCTCCAGCAGCCGACAGGGCTATAATTCGCCCCTCTAC. Translation: CSSSRQGYNSPLY. The entire CDR3 is CSSSRQGYNSPLYF.

This clone turned up a few times. Gene names denote mouse genes. The read ends 1 residue shy of where the CDR3 ends; the end is completed using the germline J gene. The genes are TRBV26 and TRBJ2-3; D is possibly TRBD1 (5 bases). V was clipped by 2 bases and J by 0 bases, with 9 bases between them. From germline, CDR1 is KGHPV and CDR2 FQNQEV (reference sequence). The CDR3 runs 15 residues. The DNA read from the CDR3 is TGTGCCAGCAGTCTGAGGACAAAAAGTGCAGAAACGCTGTAT. As protein: CASSLRTKSAETLY. The full-length CDR3 reads as CASSLRTKSAETLYF.

Note on this clone: Gene names are mouse gene names. From the germline J gene comes the end of the CDR3, since the read stops 1 residue before it. The rearrangement uses TRBV5 and TRBJ2-7; 13 bases fit TRBD2. CDR1 and CDR2 (germline): LGHNA, YNLKQL (reference sequence). V was clipped by 4 bases and J by 2 bases; unmatched bases: 5. The CDR3 runs to 16 residues. The CDR3 loop reads CASSPDWGGATYEQYF. The CDR3 bases that were read are TGTGCCAGCAGCCCGGACTGGGGGGGCGCCACCTATGAACAGTAC.

This clone is a singleton in its sample. Here the gene names and germline are mouse. The CDR3 is cut off 1 residue early in the read; its end comes from the germline J gene. The genes are TRBV26 and TRBJ2-7; maybe TRBD1 (6 bases). The CDR3 extends over 12 amino acids. Germline CDR1 and CDR2: KGHPV and FQNQEV (reference sequence). Trimming left V 5 bases short and J 4 bases short, with 9 bases between. The sequenced CDR3 bases are TGTGCCAGCAGTTTGGACAGATATGAACAGTAC. Its protein product is CASSLDRYEQY. The entire CDR3 sequence reads CASSLDRYEQYF. Combining the CDR3 with reference TRBV26 and TRBJ2-7 gives the whole variable domain NSKVIQTPRYLVKGQGQKAKMRCIPEKGHPVVFWYQQNKNNEFKFLINFQNQEVLQQIDMTEKRFSAECPSNSPCSLEIQSSEAGDSALYLCASSLDRYEQYFGPGTRLTVL.

This clone has a handful of counts. Germline and genes: mouse. Read sequence stops 1 residue before the CDR3 end, and the germline J gene provides the missing end. The chain carries TRBV16 and TRBJ2-7; 8 bases map to TRBD2. With 0 bases clipped from V and 2 bases from J, the junction kept 0 bases outside the gene matches. The CDR3 spans 14 residues. The V gene's germline CDR1 is SGHSA and CDR2 FRNQAP. This chain's CDR3 is CASSLEGLAYEQYF. The sequenced part of the CDR3 DNA is TGTGCAAGCAGCTTAGAGGGACTGGCCTATGAACAGTAC.